A single sample is the source of the 30 T cell receptor beta chains below, sequenced in a study of T cell repertoires in cytomegalovirus infection. A single record per CDR3 protein comes from TCRdb applying MiXCR to the reads. Of about a million distinct CDR3 sequences in the sample, under 40% were seen once. For these TCRs, the target antigens are not known. This specimen was cultured CD8+ T cells from PBMCs, taken from culture after CMV antigen stimulation. These receptors were collected from a human donor in good health (CMV status not recorded). Some clones in this sample may be carry-over from other donors' samples.

The J gene is TRBJ2-1, the V gene TRBV2; 7 nucleotides align to TRBD2. This CDR3 contains 10 residues. The germline V gene encodes CDR1 SNHLY and CDR2 FYNNEI. Unmatched junction bases numbered 5, after V lost 9 bases and J lost 12 bases. The CDR3 reads CASQGRGQFF. CDR3 nucleotide sequence: TGTGCCAGTCAAGGGAGGGGGCAGTTCTTC.

CDR3 sequence reads: CASSPDFYEQYV. The CDR3 DNA reads TGTGCCAGCAGCCCTGACTTCTACGAGCAGTACGTC. The chain employs TRBV12-3 or TRBV12-4 and TRBJ2-7, with D unclear. V dropped 6 bases and J dropped 3 bases, with 9 bases sitting between them. This CDR3 has 12 amino acids.

The chain carries TRBV7-8 and TRBJ1-2; D is unclear. V gave up 4 bases and J gave up 3 bases, with 12 bases separating them. This CDR3 has 14 amino acids. Germline CDR1 SGHVS, CDR2 FQNEAQ. The CDR3 nucleotides are TGTGCCAGCAGCTCGCCCAGACTGGACTATGGCTACACCTTC. The encoded protein is CASSSPRLDYGYTF.

The V and J genes are TRBV27 and TRBJ2-7; D perhaps matches TRBD1 (6 bases). The CDR3 runs 13 residues. CDR1 is MNHEY, CDR2 SMNVEV, per germline (reference sequence). The V end was cut by 7 bases, the J end by 0 bases, with 10 bases between. Written as DNA, the CDR3 is TGTGCCAGCATGGGGGCTGACTCCTACGAGCAGTACTTC. Translated, it gives CASMGADSYEQYF.

This clonotype was seen ten or more times. The chain joins TRBV28 to TRBJ2-1; possibly TRBD2 for D (5 bases). Germline values: CDR1 MDHEN, CDR2 SYDVKM. The length of the CDR3 is 13 residues. V lost 6 bases and J 6 bases, leaving 12 bases between the germline ends. The CDR3 loop is CASRLVFGNEQFF. As DNA, the CDR3 is TGTGCCAGCAGACTAGTGTTTGGCAATGAGCAGTTCTTC.

Here the CDR3 DNA reads TGTGCCAGCAGTGAAGGCACGCCTGAAGCTTTCTTT. Its protein product is CASSEGTPEAFF. The chain joins TRBV2 to TRBJ1-1; D remains ambiguous. Trimming left V 1 base short and J 6 bases short, with 6 bases between. The CDR3 loop spans 12 amino acids. Germline CDR1 and CDR2: SNHLY and FYNNEI.

The chain carries TRBV2 and TRBJ1-2, with a weak D call TRBD1 (5 bases). V was trimmed by 3 bases and J by 7 bases, leaving 9 bases between them. Germline V gene data show CDR1 as SNHLY and CDR2 as FYNNEI. This CDR3 is built from 12 residues. CDR3 in amino acids: CASSDRDPGYTF. CDR3 nucleotide sequence: TGTGCCAGCAGTGACAGGGACCCTGGCTACACCTTC. The whole variable domain, filled in from reference TRBV2 and TRBJ1-2, reads EPEVTQTPSHQVTQMGQEVILRCVPISNHLYFYWYRQILGQKVEFLVSFYNNEISEKSEIFDDQFSVERPDGSNFTLKIRSTKLEDSAMYFCASSDRDPGYTFGSGTRLTVV.

This clonotype was seen a few times. This sequence joins TRBV12-3 or TRBV12-4 and TRBJ2-6, with no clear D. This CDR3 is built from 15 residues. V was trimmed by 3 bases and J by 0 bases, leaving 6 bases between them. The CDR3 reads CASSFEDSGANVLTF. For the CDR3, the DNA is TGTGCCAGCAGTTTCGAGGACTCTGGGGCCAACGTCCTGACTTTC.

The V gene is TRBV20-1, the J gene TRBJ1-4, with D maybe TRBD1 (5 bases). CDR1 is DFQATT, CDR2 SNEGSKA, per germline (reference sequence). The CDR3 spans 15 residues. The V and J ends lost 3 bases and 5 bases respectively, with 16 bases between them. The CDR3 reads CSARPRGERNEKLFF. The CDR3 DNA reads as TGCAGTGCTAGGCCCCGGGGGGAGAGGAATGAAAAACTGTTTTTT.

This chain uses TRBV24-1 with TRBJ2-1; a weak D match, TRBD2 (5 bases). Germline lookup yields CDR1 KGHDR and CDR2 SFDVKD. V lost 0 bases and J lost 7, with 6 bases in between. This CDR3 is built from 13 residues. The CDR3 reads CATSDLTGNEQFF. The CDR3 nucleotides read TGTGCCACCAGTGATTTGACGGGGAATGAGCAGTTCTTC.

This clonotype came up a few times. The V and J genes are TRBV2 and TRBJ2-1; TRBD1 matches at 12 bases. This CDR3 comprises 15 residues. The ends lost 6 bases at V and 8 bases at J; junction bases unmatched: 8. In germline, CDR1 is SNHLY, CDR2 FYNNEI. The DNA for the CDR3 is TGTGCCAGCAGAGGGACAGGGGGCCGATTGGATGAGCAGTTCTTC. It is translated as CASRGTGGRLDEQFF. Variable domain in full (rest from reference TRBV2 and TRBJ2-1): EPEVTQTPSHQVTQMGQEVILRCVPISNHLYFYWYRQILGQKVEFLVSFYNNEISEKSEIFDDQFSVERPDGSNFTLKIRSTKLEDSAMYFCASRGTGGRLDEQFFGPGTRLTVL.

This chain connects TRBV19 to TRBJ1-5, with D tentatively TRBD1 (6 bases). The CDR3 contains 15 residues. V lost 3 bases to trimming and J lost 4 bases, with 13 bases between them. The germline V gene encodes CDR1 LNHDA and CDR2 SQIVND (reference sequence). The CDR3 spells CASSMRGTRNQPQHF. CDR3 in DNA: TGTGCCAGTAGTATGCGGGGGACACGGAATCAGCCCCAGCATTTT.

This clonotype was seen repeatedly, ten times or more. This rearrangement joins TRBV12-5 to TRBJ2-7; D is uncertain. Germline V gene sequence: CDR1 LGHNT, CDR2 FRNRAP. Trimming took off 1 base at V and 7 bases at J, with 11 bases between the two ends. The CDR3 has 13 amino acids. The CDR3 nucleotides are TGTGCTAGTGGTTTGGGGTCGGTCGAAGAGCAGTACTTC. Its protein is CASGLGSVEEQYF.

A word on this clonotype: With a much larger clone just one base away, this may be a read error. This chain uses TRBV12-3 or TRBV12-4 with TRBJ2-4; TRBD2 aligns across 12 bases. This CDR3 is built from 18 residues. The CDR3 loop is CVSTGLAGITLAKNIQYF. The CDR3 DNA reads as TGTGTCAGCACCGGACTAGCGGGAATCACCCTAGCCAAAAACATTCAGTACTTC.

This clonotype was observed a few times. The chain has TRBV6-5 and TRBJ2-3; the D is unclear. In germline, CDR1 is MNHEY, CDR2 SVGAGI. The CDR3 is 14 residues long. V was pared by 4 bases and J by 4 bases, with 12 bases between. CDR3 region: CASSSGPGSDTQYF. The CDR3 coding sequence is TGTGCCAGCAGTTCCGGACCTGGCTCAGATACGCAGTATTTT.

This clonotype has more than one count but fewer than ten. The CDR3 nucleotides are TGTGCCAGCAGTTTTTCCCTCGGGTTGGACACTGAAGCTTTCTTT. Translation: CASSFSLGLDTEAFF. This chain connects TRBV28 to TRBJ1-1; D call uncertain. V shed 3 bases and J shed 3 bases, with 14 bases lying between them. Per the germline V gene, CDR1 is MDHEN and CDR2 is SYDVKM. CDR3 length equals 15 residues.

The rearrangement links TRBV19 to TRBJ1-5; 9 nucleotides agree with TRBD1. J was trimmed by 1 base and V by 1 base; bases with no gene match: 2. CDR3 length: 16 residues. CDR1 and CDR2 from the germline V gene are LNHDA and SQIVND (reference sequence). The CDR3 here is CASSIGTGVSNQPQHF. DNA for the CDR3: TGTGCCAGTAGTATAGGGACAGGGGTGAGCAATCAGCCCCAGCATTTT.

This clonotype was found once. The chain employs TRBV4-3 and TRBJ1-1; D unclear. The germline V gene encodes CDR1 LGHNA and CDR2 YSLEER. The CDR3 length is 13 residues. V shed 3 bases and J shed 0 bases, with 5 bases lying between them. In DNA, the CDR3 is TGCGCCAGCAGCCACGGTATGAACACTGAAGCTTTCTTT. It encodes CASSHGMNTEAFF.

The chain is built from TRBV6-2 or TRBV6-3 and TRBJ2-3, with 10 bases that match TRBD2. The trim removed 6 bases at V and 7 bases at J, leaving 10 bases unmatched. CDR3 length equals 15 residues. Germline CDR1 MNHEY, CDR2 SVGEGT. CDR3 in DNA: TGTGCCAGCAGCCAAAGCGGGGGGGCCATTTATACGCAGTATTTT. It specifies CASSQSGGAIYTQYF.

The count of this clonotype is one. The chain employs TRBV27 and TRBJ1-5; D remains ambiguous. The V gene lost 0 bases and the J gene lost 0 bases, with 6 bases spanning the gap. This CDR3 is built from 15 residues. Germline CDR1 MNHEY, CDR2 SMNVEV (reference sequence). The CDR3 reads CASSLSVTSNQPQHF. The CDR3 DNA reads TGTGCCAGCAGTTTATCAGTCACTAGCAATCAGCCCCAGCATTTT.

The table lists this clonotype with a few counts. The chain employs TRBV12-3 or TRBV12-4 and TRBJ2-7, with TRBD1 as a possible D gene (5 bases). V lost 5 bases and J lost 6, with 14 bases in between. This CDR3 has 13 amino acids. Here the CDR3 DNA reads TGTGCCAGCAGTCAAACAGGAATCACCGAGCAGTACTTC. It codes for CASSQTGITEQYF.

The chain recombines TRBV6-6 with TRBJ1-4; the D gene is possibly TRBD1 (6 bases). Trimming pared 5 bases from V and 12 bases from J, leaving 10 bases between. Germline V CDR1 and CDR2: MNHNY, SVGAGI (reference sequence). This CDR3 spans 11 amino acids. The CDR3: CASSTGGQLFF. The DNA of the CDR3 is TGTGCCAGCAGTACGGGGGGGCAACTGTTTTTT.

V is TRBV27 and J is TRBJ1-4; no firm D call. The CDR3 extends over 16 amino acids. Germline CDR1 is MNHEY and CDR2 is SMNVEV (reference sequence). The germline V and J ends were trimmed by 5 bases and 7 bases, with 20 bases remaining between them. The CDR3 loop reads CASSPYPQDYSEKLFF. The CDR3, as DNA: TGTGCCAGCAGTCCCTATCCCCAGGACTATAGTGAAAAACTGTTTTTT.

This CDR3 is CASSLIDAAQETQYF. CDR3 bases: TGTGCCAGCAGCTTGATTGACGCCGCCCAGGAGACCCAGTACTTC. J is TRBJ2-5 and V is TRBV5-4; D gene uncertain. Trimming cost V 1 base and J 5 bases, with 15 bases left between them. CDR3 length equals 15 residues. In germline, CDR1 is SGHNT, CDR2 YYREEE (reference sequence). Combining the CDR3 with reference TRBV5-4 and TRBJ2-5 gives the whole variable domain ETGVTQSPTHLIKTRGQQVTLRCSSQSGHNTVSWYQQALGQGPQFIFQYYREEENGRGNFPPRFSGLQFPNYSSELNVNALELDDSALYLCASSLIDAAQETQYFGPGTRLLVL.

The genes are TRBV4-1 and TRBJ1-5; D remains ambiguous. The length of the CDR3 is 13 residues. Deletions cut 1 base from V and 6 bases from J, with 7 bases between. Germline V gives CDR1 MGHRA, CDR2 YSYEKL. The CDR3: CASSQVVGQPQHF. The CDR3 DNA reads TGCGCCAGCAGCCAAGTGGTGGGTCAGCCCCAGCATTTT.

In its sample, this clonotype was seen a few times. The chain combines TRBV6-2 or TRBV6-3 with TRBJ2-6; 10 bases agree with TRBD1. The CDR3 spans 18 residues. Trimming at V came to 6 bases and at J to 4 bases, leaving 12 bases not matched to a gene. Looked up from germline, CDR1 is MNHEY and CDR2 is SVGEGT. The CDR3 sequence is CASSHATGTGVGANVLTF. CDR3 nucleotide sequence: TGTGCCAGCAGCCATGCAACCGGGACAGGGGTGGGGGCCAACGTCCTGACTTTC.

The V call is TRBV28, the J call TRBJ2-5; 9 nucleotides match TRBD1. The CDR3 runs to 15 residues. V shed 7 bases and J 4 bases; nucleotides not matched to a gene: 10. The V gene's germline CDR1 is MDHEN and CDR2 SYDVKM. This chain's CDR3 is CASTLDRGGSETQYF. The CDR3 DNA sequence: TGTGCCAGCACCCTTGACAGGGGGGGATCAGAGACCCAGTACTTC. The whole variable domain, remainder taken from reference TRBV28 and TRBJ2-5, is DVKVTQSSRYLVKRTGEKVFLECVQDMDHENMFWYRQDPGLGLRLIYFSYDVKMKEKGDIPEGYSVSREKKERFSLILESASTNQTSMYLCASTLDRGGSETQYFGPGTRLLVL.

This clonotype showed up many times. The chain combines TRBV7-2 with TRBJ2-1, with D perhaps given as TRBD1 or TRBD2 (5 bases each). V was trimmed by 7 bases and J by 8 bases, leaving 18 bases between them. Germline V gives CDR1 SGHTA, CDR2 FQGNSA. This CDR3 contains 14 residues. The CDR3 DNA follows: TGTGCCAGCATCCCGGGGCTATTAAGCGATGAGCAGTTCTTC. Residues: CASIPGLLSDEQFF.

In this sample, this clonotype turned up a few times. The chain joins TRBV6-1 to TRBJ1-3, with 7 bases that match TRBD1. CDR3 size: 19 residues. Trimming took 2 bases from V and 0 from J; bases not matched to a gene: 13. CDR1 is MNHNS, CDR2 SASEGT, per germline. CDR3 in DNA: TGTGCCAGCAGTGAACTTTTGGGGACAGTACTCCTCTCTGGAAACACCATATATTTT. Protein: CASSELLGTVLLSGNTIYF.

In its sample, this clonotype was seen a few times. The V and J genes are TRBV12-3 or TRBV12-4 and TRBJ2-3; D gene ambiguous. The CDR3 loop spans 13 amino acids. V was cut by 3 bases and J by 1 base, with 5 bases left in between. The CDR3 DNA follows: TGTGCCAGCAGTTTTAACCGCACAGATACGCAGTATTTT. It is translated as CASSFNRTDTQYF.